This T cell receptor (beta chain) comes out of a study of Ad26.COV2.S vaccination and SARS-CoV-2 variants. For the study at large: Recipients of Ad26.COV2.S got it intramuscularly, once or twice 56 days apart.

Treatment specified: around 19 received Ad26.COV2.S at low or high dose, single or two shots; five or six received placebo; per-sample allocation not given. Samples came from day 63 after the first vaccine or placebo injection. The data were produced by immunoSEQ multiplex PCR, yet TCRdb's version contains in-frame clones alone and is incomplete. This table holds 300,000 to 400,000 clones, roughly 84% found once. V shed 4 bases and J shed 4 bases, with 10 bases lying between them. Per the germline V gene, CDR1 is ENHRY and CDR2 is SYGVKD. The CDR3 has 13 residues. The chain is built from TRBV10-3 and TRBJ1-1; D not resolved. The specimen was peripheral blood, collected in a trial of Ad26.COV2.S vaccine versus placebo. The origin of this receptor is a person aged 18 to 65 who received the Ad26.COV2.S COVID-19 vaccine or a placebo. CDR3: CAISVGSLTEAFF. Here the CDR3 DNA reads TGTGCCATCAGTGTTGGGAGCCTCACTGAAGCTTTCTTT.